The present entry profiles one T cell receptor beta chain with its context. The antigen remains undetermined. At one end, the junction sequence differs from germline, possibly due to a read error. This sample was included in a study of metastatic and nonmetastatic thyroid tumors. Overall study: Patients with malignant and benign thyroid disease provided blood and tumor or nodule tissue, whose repertoires were compared.

Per the study methods: Clinicopathological groups of papillary thyroid cancer showed CDR3 differences that were used to build a distant-metastasis classifier. Via MiXCR, TCRdb re-called the PCR reads. It is TCRdb's table, rather than the study itself, that gives the V and J calls and clone size. The sample records about 25,000 clones, more than 20% being singletons. General study findings and limits: Within blood and tumor, benign nodules reportedly had significantly lower TCR beta diversity than malignant thyroid tumors did.

No patient received treatment before thyroid surgery. In germline, CDR1 is SGDLS, CDR2 YYNGEE. The CDR3 spans 15 residues. Sequenced material: blood. The V call is TRBV9, the J call TRBJ2-1; perhaps TRBD1 as D (5 bases). The sequence was collected from a male donor with papillary thyroid cancer or a benign thyroid nodule (not recorded which). Some clones in this sample may be carry-over from other donors' samples. The CDR3 sequence is CANSLGQGGGNERFF. CDR3 nucleotides: TGTGCCAACAGCCTAGGACAAGGTGGTGGAAATGAGCGGTTCTTC. Full variable domain (outside the CDR3, taken from reference TRBV9 and TRBJ2-1): DSGVTQTPKHLITATGQRVTLRCSPRSGDLSVYWYQQSLDQGLQFLIQYYNGEERAKGNILERFSAQQFPDLHSELNLSSLELGDSALYFCANSLGQGGGNERFFGPGTRLTVL.